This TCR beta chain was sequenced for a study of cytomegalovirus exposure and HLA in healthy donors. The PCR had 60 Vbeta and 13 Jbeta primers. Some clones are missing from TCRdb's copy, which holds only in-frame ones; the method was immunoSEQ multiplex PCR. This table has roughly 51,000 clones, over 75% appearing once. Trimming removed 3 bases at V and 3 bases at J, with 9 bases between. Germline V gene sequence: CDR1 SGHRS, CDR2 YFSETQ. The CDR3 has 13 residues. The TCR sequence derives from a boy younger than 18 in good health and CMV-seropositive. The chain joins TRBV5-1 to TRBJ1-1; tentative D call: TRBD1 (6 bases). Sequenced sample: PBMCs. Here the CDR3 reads CASSSAGDTEAFF. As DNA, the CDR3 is TGCGCCAGCAGCTCAGCAGGGGACACTGAAGCTTTCTTT. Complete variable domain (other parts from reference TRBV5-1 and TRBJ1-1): KAGVTQTPRYLIKTRGQQVTLSCSPISGHRSVSWYQQTPGQGLQFLFEYFSETQRNKGNFPGRFSGRQFSNSRSEMNVSTLELGDSALYLCASSSAGDTEAFFGQGTRLTVV.